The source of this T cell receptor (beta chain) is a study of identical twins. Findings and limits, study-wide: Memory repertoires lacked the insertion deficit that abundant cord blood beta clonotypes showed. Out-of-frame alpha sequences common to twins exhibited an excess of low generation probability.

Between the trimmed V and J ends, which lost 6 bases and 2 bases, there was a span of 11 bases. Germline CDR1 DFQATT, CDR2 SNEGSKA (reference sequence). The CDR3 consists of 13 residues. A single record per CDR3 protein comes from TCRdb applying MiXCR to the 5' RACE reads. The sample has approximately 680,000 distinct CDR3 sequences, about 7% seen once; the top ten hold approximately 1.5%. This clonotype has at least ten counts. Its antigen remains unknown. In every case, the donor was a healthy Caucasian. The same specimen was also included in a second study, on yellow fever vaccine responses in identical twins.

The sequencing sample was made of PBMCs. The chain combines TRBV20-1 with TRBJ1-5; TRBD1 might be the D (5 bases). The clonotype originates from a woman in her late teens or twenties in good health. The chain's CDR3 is CSATGEGNQPQHF. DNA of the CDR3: TGCAGTGCGACGGGGGAGGGCAATCAGCCCCAGCATTTT.